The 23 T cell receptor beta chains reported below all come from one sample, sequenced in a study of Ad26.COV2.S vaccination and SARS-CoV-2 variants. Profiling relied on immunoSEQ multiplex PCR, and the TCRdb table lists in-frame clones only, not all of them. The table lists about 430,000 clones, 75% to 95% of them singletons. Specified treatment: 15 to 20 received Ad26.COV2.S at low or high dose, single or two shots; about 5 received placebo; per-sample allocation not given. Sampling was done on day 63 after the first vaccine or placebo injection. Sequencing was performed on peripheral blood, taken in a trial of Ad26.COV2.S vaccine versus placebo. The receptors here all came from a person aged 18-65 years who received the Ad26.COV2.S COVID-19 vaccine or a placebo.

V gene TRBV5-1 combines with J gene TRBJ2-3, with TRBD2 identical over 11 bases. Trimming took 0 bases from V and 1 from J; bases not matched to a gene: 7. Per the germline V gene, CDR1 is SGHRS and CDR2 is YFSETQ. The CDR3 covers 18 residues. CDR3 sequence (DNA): TGCGCCAGCAGCTTGGCCGCTACTAGCGGGAGAGGCACAGATACGCAGTATTTT. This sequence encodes CASSLAATSGRGTDTQYF.

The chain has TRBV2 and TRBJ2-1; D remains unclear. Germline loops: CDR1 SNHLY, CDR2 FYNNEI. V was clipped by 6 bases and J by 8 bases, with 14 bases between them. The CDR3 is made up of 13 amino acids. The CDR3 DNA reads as TGTGCCAGCAGAATTAGCTTCTTCTATGAGCAGTTCTTC. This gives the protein CASRISFFYEQFF. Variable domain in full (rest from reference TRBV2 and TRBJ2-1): EPEVTQTPSHQVTQMGQEVILRCVPISNHLYFYWYRQILGQKVEFLVSFYNNEISEKSEIFDDQFSVERPDGSNFTLKIRSTKLEDSAMYFCASRISFFYEQFFGPGTRLTVL.

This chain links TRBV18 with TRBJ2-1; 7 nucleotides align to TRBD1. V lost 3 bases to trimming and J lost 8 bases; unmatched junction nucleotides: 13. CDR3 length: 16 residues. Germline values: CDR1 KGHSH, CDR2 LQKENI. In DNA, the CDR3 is TGTGCCAGCTCACCCTCCGCCCCGACAGGGTCCGATGAGCAGTTCTTC. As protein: CASSPSAPTGSDEQFF. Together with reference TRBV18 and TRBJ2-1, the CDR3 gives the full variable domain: NAGVMQNPRHLVRRRGQEARLRCSPMKGHSHVYWYRQLPEEGLKFMVYLQKENIIDESGMPKERFSAEFPKEGPSILRIQQVVRGDSAAYFCASSPSAPTGSDEQFFGPGTRLTVL.

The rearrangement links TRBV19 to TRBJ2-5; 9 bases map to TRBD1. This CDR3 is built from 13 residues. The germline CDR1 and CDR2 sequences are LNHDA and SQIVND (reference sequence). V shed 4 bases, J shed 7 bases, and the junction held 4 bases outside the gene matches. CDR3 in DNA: TGTGCCAGTAGTAAGGACAGGGGATGGACCCAGTACTTC. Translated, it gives CASSKDRGWTQYF. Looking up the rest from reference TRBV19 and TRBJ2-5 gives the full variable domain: DGGITQSPKYLFRKEGQNVTLSCEQNLNHDAMYWYRQDPGQGLRLIYYSQIVNDFQKGDIAEGYSVSREKKESFPLTVTSAQKNPTAFYLCASSKDRGWTQYFGPGTRLLVL.

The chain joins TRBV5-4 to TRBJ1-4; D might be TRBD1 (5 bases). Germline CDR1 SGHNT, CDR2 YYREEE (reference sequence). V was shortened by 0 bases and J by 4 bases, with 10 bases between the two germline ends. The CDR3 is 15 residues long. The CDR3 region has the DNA TGTGCCAGCAGCTTGGGGACCGACAGTAATGAAAAACTGTTTTTT. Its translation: CASSLGTDSNEKLFF.

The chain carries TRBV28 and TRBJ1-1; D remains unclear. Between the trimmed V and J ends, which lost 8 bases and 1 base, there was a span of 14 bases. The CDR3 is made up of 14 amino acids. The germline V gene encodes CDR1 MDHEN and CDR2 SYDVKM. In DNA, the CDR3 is TGTGCCAGCGCTTGGAGTGAGGGGAACACTGAAGCTTTCTTT. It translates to CASAWSEGNTEAFF.

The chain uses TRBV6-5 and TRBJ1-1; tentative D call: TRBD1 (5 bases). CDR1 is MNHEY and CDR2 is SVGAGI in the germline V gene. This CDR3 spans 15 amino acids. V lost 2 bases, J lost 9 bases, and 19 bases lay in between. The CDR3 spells CASSYRSQGGSQAFF. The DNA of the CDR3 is TGTGCCAGCAGTTACAGGTCCCAGGGAGGGTCGCAAGCTTTCTTT.

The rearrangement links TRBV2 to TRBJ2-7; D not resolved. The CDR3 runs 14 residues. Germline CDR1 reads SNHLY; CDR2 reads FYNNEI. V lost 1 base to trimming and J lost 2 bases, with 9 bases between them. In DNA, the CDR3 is TGTGCCAGCAGTGAAGAAGGTCTAACCTACGAGCAGTACTTC. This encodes CASSEEGLTYEQYF.

CDR3: CASRQTSIGEQYF. The CDR3, as DNA: TGCGCCAGCAGACAGACTAGTATAGGCGAGCAGTACTTC. This chain uses TRBV10-2 with TRBJ2-7; D perhaps matches TRBD2 (6 bases). Trimming cost V 6 bases and J 6 bases, with 15 bases left between them. Germline V CDR1 and CDR2: WSHSY, SAAADI. The CDR3 sequence is 13 residues long.

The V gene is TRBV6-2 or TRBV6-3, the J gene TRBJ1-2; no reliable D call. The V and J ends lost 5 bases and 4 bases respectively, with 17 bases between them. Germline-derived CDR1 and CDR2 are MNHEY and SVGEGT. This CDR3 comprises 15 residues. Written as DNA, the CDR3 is TGTGCCAGCAGTCACACCAGCCCCCACCTCTATGGCTACACCTTC. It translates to CASSHTSPHLYGYTF.

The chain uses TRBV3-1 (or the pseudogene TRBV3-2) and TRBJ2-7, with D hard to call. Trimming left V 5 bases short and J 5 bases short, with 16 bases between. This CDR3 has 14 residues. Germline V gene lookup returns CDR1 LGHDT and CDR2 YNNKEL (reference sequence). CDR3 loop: CASSWTLVDDEQYF. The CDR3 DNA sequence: TGTGCCAGCAGCTGGACCCTGGTAGACGACGAGCAGTACTTC.

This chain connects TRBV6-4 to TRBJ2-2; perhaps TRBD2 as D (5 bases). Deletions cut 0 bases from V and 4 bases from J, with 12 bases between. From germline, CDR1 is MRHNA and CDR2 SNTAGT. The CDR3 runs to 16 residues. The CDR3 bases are TGTGCCAGCAGTGACTCAGGTGGGAGCGGCACCGGGGAGCTGTTTTTT. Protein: CASSDSGGSGTGELFF.

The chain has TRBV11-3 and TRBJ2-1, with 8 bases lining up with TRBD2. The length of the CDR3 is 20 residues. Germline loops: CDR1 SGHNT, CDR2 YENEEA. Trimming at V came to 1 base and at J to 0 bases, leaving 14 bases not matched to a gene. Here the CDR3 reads CASSLGLAQIEPSSYNEQFF. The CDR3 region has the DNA TGTGCCAGCAGCTTAGGACTAGCGCAAATCGAACCAAGCTCCTACAATGAGCAGTTCTTC.

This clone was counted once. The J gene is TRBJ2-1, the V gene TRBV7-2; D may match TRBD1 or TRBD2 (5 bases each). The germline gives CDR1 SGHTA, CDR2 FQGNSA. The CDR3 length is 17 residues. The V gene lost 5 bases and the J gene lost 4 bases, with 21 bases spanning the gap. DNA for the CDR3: TGTGCCAGCAGCCCGCTTGGGGGTGGCAACACGTACAATGAGCAGTTCTTC. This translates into CASSPLGGGNTYNEQFF.

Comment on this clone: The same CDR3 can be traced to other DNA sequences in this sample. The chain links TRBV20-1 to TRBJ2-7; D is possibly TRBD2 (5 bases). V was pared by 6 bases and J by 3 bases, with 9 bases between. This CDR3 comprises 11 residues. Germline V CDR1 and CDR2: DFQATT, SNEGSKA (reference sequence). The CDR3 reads CSARRDYEQYF. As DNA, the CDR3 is TGCAGTGCGAGACGGGACTACGAGCAGTACTTC.

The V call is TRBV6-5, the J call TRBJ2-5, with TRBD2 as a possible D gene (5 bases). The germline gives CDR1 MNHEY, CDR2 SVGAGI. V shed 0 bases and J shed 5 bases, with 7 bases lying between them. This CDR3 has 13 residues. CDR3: CASSYSKRETQYF. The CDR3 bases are TGTGCCAGCAGTTACTCGAAGCGGGAGACCCAGTACTTC.

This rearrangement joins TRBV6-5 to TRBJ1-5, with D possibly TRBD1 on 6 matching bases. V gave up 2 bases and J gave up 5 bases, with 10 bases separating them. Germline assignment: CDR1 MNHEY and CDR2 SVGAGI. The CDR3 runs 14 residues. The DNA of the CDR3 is TGTGCCAGCAGTTACCTAGAGGGGGATCAGCCCCAGCATTTT. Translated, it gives CASSYLEGDQPQHF.

Here the CDR3 reads CASSPGTFQPQHF. Written as DNA, the CDR3 is TGTGCCAGCAGTCCTGGGACGTTTCAGCCCCAGCATTTT. The chain combines TRBV6-6 with TRBJ1-5, with D perhaps TRBD1 (5 bases). CDR3 length: 13 amino acids. With 5 bases removed from V and 6 bases from J, the gap between germline ends came to 11 bases. The germline gives CDR1 MNHNY, CDR2 SVGAGI (reference sequence).

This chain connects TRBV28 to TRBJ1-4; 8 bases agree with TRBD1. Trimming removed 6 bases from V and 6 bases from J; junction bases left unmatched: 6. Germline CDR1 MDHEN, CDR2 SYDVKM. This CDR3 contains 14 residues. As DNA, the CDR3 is TGTGCCAGCAGGTCTACAGGGGGATATGAAAAACTGTTTTTT. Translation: CASRSTGGYEKLFF.

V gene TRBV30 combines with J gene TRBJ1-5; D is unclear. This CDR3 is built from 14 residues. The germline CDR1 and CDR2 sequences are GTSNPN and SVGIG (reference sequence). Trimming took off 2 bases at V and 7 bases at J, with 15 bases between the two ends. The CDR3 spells CAWSLNTAGQPQHF. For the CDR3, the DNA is TGTGCCTGGAGTCTCAATACGGCGGGGCAGCCCCAGCATTTT.

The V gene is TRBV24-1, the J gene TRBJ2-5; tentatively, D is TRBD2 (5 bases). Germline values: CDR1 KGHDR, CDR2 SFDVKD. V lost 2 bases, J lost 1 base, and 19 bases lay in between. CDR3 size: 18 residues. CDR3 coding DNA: TGTGCCACCAGTGATTCAGTTAGAAGCGGCTTCTCCCAAGAGACCCAGTACTTC. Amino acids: CATSDSVRSGFSQETQYF.

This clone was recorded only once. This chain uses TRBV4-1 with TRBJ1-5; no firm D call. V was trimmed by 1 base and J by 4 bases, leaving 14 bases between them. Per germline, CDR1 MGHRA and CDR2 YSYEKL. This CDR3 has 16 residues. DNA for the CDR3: TGCGCCAGCAGCCAAGGGTGGTCAGTCTCAAATCAGCCCCAGCATTTT. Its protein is CASSQGWSVSNQPQHF.

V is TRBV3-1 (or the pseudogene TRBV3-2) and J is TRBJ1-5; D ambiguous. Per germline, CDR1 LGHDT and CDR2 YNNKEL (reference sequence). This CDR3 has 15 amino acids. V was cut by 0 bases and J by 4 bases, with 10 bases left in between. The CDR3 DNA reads TGTGCCAGCAGCCAAGACCTTCTCAGAAATCAGCCCCAGCATTTT. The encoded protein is CASSQDLLRNQPQHF.